The clone carrying this T cell receptor (beta chain) came up many times. Its antigen is currently unknown. TCRdb re-called the reads with MiXCR, one entry per CDR3 protein. The sample has about 260,000 distinct CDR3 sequences, roughly 13% seen once. The source of the sample is a study of T cell repertoires in cytomegalovirus infection. Across the study: Signatures in public TCR beta sequences pointed to both CMV infection and matching HLA type. Points from the study as a whole: Public TCR beta family frequency separated CMV-and-HLA carriers, including in an independent cohort. CMV-specific TCR beta clonotypes restricted by HLA-C were the ones dominating the ex vivo response.

The V gene lost 6 bases and the J gene lost 1 base, with 15 bases spanning the gap. CDR1 is MNHEY and CDR2 is SMNVEV in the germline V gene (reference sequence). The CDR3 has 15 residues. Specimen: PBMCs. The J gene is TRBJ1-1, the V gene TRBV27; unclear D gene. This receptor was taken from a human donor in good health (CMV status not recorded). Some clones in this sample may be carry-over from other donors' samples. CDR3 residues: CASSSRVTANTEAFF. CDR3 nucleotide sequence: TGTGCCAGCAGCTCCCGGGTGACGGCGAACACTGAAGCTTTCTTT.